One and the same sample provided the 18 T cell receptor beta chains below, sequenced in a study of blood T cell repertoires in COVID-19 (dated by TCRdb to between 2020 and 2021). Library preparation used the immunoSEQ multiplex PCR assay. Here the immuneACCESS table is served through TCRdb, limited to in-frame sequences with V and J called. Missing clones are a known gap in these copies; in checked studies unresolved V genes cover under half, and the rest lacks a known reason. The sample contains approximately 69,000 clones, around 67% of them found a single time. Jointly, the top ten make up approximately 20% of the sample. The sequenced sample was peripheral blood. These receptors originate from a man aged 60 to 75 with acute or convalescent COVID-19.

This clone appeared once. The gene calls are TRBV18 and TRBJ2-2; possible D gene TRBD2, 5 bases. The CDR3 length is 17 residues. Germline-derived CDR1 and CDR2 are KGHSH and LQKENI. V gave up 1 base and J gave up 4 bases, with 16 bases separating them. The CDR3 nucleotides read TGTGCCAGCTCACCACAGTCTTTGCGGGTCTCCACCGGGGAGCTGTTTTTT. It translates to CASSPQSLRVSTGELFF.

This clone was counted between two and nine times. The gene calls are TRBV3-1 (or the pseudogene TRBV3-2) and TRBJ1-6; no clear D. The V end was cut by 1 base, the J end by 10 bases, with 8 bases between. Germline values: CDR1 LGHDT, CDR2 YNNKEL (reference sequence). The CDR3 has 13 amino acids. The CDR3 sequence is CASSQGARSPLHF. The CDR3 coding sequence is TGTGCCAGCAGCCAAGGGGCGCGCTCACCCCTCCACTTT.

The chain uses TRBV4-1 and TRBJ2-7, with 10 bases lining up with TRBD1. The germline V gene has CDR1 MGHRA and CDR2 YSYEKL. This CDR3 is 14 amino acids long. With V trimmed by 4 bases and J by 4 bases, 4 bases remained unmatched. For the CDR3, the DNA is TGCGCCAGCAGCCTTGGACAGGGGGGTTACGAGCAGTACTTC. As protein: CASSLGQGGYEQYF.

The rearrangement uses TRBV3-1 (or the pseudogene TRBV3-2) and TRBJ1-6, with 11 bases lining up with TRBD1. CDR3 length: 15 residues. Trimming took 0 bases from V and 10 from J; bases not matched to a gene: 2. In germline, CDR1 is LGHDT, CDR2 YNNKEL (reference sequence). CDR3 in DNA: TGTGCCAGCAGCCAAGAGGGACAGGGGGAATCACCCCTCCACTTT. Protein sequence: CASSQEGQGESPLHF.

The chain is built from TRBV9 and TRBJ1-2, with a tentative D call TRBD1 (5 bases). The CDR3 spans 17 residues. The V end lost 4 bases, the J end lost 2 bases, and 21 bases lay between the germline ends. Germline assignment: CDR1 SGDLS and CDR2 YYNGEE. The CDR3 DNA reads as TGTGCCAGCAGCCTCACGCCGGGGGGGTTATCGAACTATGGCTACACCTTC. This codes for CASSLTPGGLSNYGYTF.

The chain recombines TRBV5-1 with TRBJ1-1; D gene ambiguous. V was pared by 2 bases and J by 0 bases, with 8 bases between. Germline V gene lookup returns CDR1 SGHRS and CDR2 YFSETQ. The CDR3 covers 14 residues. CDR3 loop: CASSFEDMNTEAFF. The CDR3 DNA follows: TGCGCCAGCAGCTTTGAGGATATGAACACTGAAGCTTTCTTT.

V is TRBV11-2 and J is TRBJ2-2; D is unresolved. V gave up 2 bases and J gave up 6 bases, with 13 bases separating them. CDR1 is SGHAT and CDR2 is FQNNGV in the germline V gene. CDR3 length: 15 residues. The CDR3 sequence is CASSLTLVLAGELFF. Here the CDR3 DNA reads TGTGCCAGCAGCTTAACTTTAGTCCTCGCCGGGGAGCTGTTTTTT.

This sequence joins TRBV3-1 (or the pseudogene TRBV3-2) and TRBJ2-4; TRBD2 aligns across 16 bases. Germline V gives CDR1 LGHDT, CDR2 YNNKEL (reference sequence). The CDR3 length is 18 residues. The junction had 2 bases not matched to a gene; V was cut back by 3 bases and J by 0 bases. CDR3 bases: TGTGCCAGCAGCCAGGGACTAGCGGGGGGGACAGCCAAAAACATTCAGTACTTC. Protein: CASSQGLAGGTAKNIQYF.

The chain is built from TRBV27 and TRBJ2-7, with 15 bases aligning to TRBD2. The CDR3 spans 16 residues. CDR1 MNHEY and CDR2 SMNVEV come from the germline V gene (reference sequence). Trimming removed 5 bases from V and 4 bases from J; junction bases left unmatched: 6. The CDR3 here is CASSKGLAGGLYEQYF. As DNA, the CDR3 is TGTGCCAGCAGTAAGGGACTAGCGGGAGGTCTGTACGAGCAGTACTTC.

This chain connects TRBV9 to TRBJ2-5, with TRBD2 matching 12 bases. V lost 6 bases to trimming and J lost 4 bases; unmatched junction nucleotides: 7. Germline assignment: CDR1 SGDLS and CDR2 YYNGEE. The CDR3 sequence is 15 residues long. CDR3: CASTLAGGPGETQYF. The DNA of the CDR3 is TGTGCCAGCACCCTAGCGGGGGGGCCGGGAGAGACCCAGTACTTC.

There are a few counts of this clone. The chain uses TRBV20-1 and TRBJ1-6; 11 bases are a match to TRBD1. The CDR3 has 14 residues. CDR1 DFQATT and CDR2 SNEGSKA come from the germline V gene (reference sequence). V gave up 3 bases and J gave up 8 bases; unmatched junction bases: 3. DNA for the CDR3: TGCAGTGCTAGTCGGGGACAGGGGGATTCACCCCTCCACTTT. This encodes CSASRGQGDSPLHF.

The rearrangement links TRBV5-1 to TRBJ1-6; 7 nucleotides align to TRBD1. The V gene end was trimmed by 1 base and the J gene end by 2 bases; junction bases not matched to a gene: 9. The germline V gene has CDR1 SGHRS and CDR2 YFSETQ. The CDR3 loop spans 18 amino acids. CDR3 sequence reads: CASSLTRQGDPYNSPLHF. The CDR3 nucleotides read TGCGCCAGCAGCTTGACCCGACAGGGTGATCCCTATAATTCACCCCTCCACTTT.

V is TRBV6-6 and J is TRBJ1-5; no firm D call. V lost 0 bases and J 7 bases, leaving 7 bases between the germline ends. CDR1 and CDR2 (germline): MNHNY, SVGAGI (reference sequence). The CDR3 contains 13 residues. The CDR3 loop reads CASSYSRGQPQHF. DNA of the CDR3: TGTGCCAGCAGTTACTCGAGAGGCCAGCCCCAGCATTTT.

The J gene is TRBJ1-1, the V gene TRBV2, with unresolved D. The CDR3 has 13 amino acids. V lost 4 bases, J lost 10 bases, and 16 bases lay in between. Germline V gene data show CDR1 as SNHLY and CDR2 as FYNNEI. The CDR3 sequence is CASSGSDSRTAFF. The CDR3 DNA is TGTGCCAGCAGTGGTTCGGACTCACGAACAGCTTTCTTT.

The V call is TRBV2, the J call TRBJ1-2, with D possibly TRBD1 on 6 matching bases. Trimming took 1 base from V and 8 from J, leaving 14 bases between them. Looked up from germline, CDR1 is SNHLY and CDR2 is FYNNEI. This CDR3 has 14 amino acids. The CDR3 nucleotides read TGTGCCAGCAGTGAAGTAAGACAGGCTCGGGGCTACACCTTC. Amino acids: CASSEVRQARGYTF.

The CDR3 spells CASSPNELGYEQYF. As DNA, the CDR3 is TGTGCCAGCAGCCCCAATGAGCTAGGCTACGAGCAGTACTTC. The rearrangement uses TRBV4-2 and TRBJ2-7; D gene unclear. The V gene's germline CDR1 is LGHNA and CDR2 YNFKEQ. With 4 bases removed from V and 3 bases from J, the gap between germline ends came to 13 bases. CDR3 length: 14 amino acids.

The gene calls are TRBV5-1 and TRBJ2-5; 9 nucleotides line up with TRBD2. Germline CDR1 is SGHRS and CDR2 is YFSETQ. The CDR3 runs to 16 residues. The J segment lost 4 bases and the V segment lost 1 base, leaving 8 bases of the junction unmatched. The CDR3 DNA is TGCGCCAGCAGCTTGAACCGCGGGGGGGCCGGAGAGACCCAGTACTTC. This codes for CASSLNRGGAGETQYF.

The V gene is TRBV11-3, the J gene TRBJ2-5; tentative D call: TRBD1 (5 bases). The CDR3 loop spans 15 amino acids. With 5 bases removed from V and 5 bases from J, the gap between germline ends came to 18 bases. The V gene's germline CDR1 is SGHNT and CDR2 YENEEA. The CDR3 reads CASSPGQGRKETQYF. The CDR3 nucleotides are TGTGCCAGCAGCCCGGGTCAGGGTCGGAAGGAGACCCAGTACTTC.